This T cell receptor beta chain was sequenced during a study of blood T cell repertoires in COVID-19. Overall study context: Specimens from acute and convalescent COVID-19 originated in the United States, Italy and Spain.

TCRdb's copy holds only in-frame clones and misses some; the assay was immunoSEQ multiplex PCR. The sample records approximately 250,000 clones, around 89% being singletons. This CDR3 comprises 16 residues. V lost 9 bases to trimming and J lost 0 bases, with 17 bases between them. Germline loops: CDR1 KGHSH, CDR2 LQKENI. This clone showed up just once. The clonotype originates from a woman aged 25-40 years with acute COVID-19. The specimen sequenced was PBMCs or T cells enriched from blood (not recorded which). The genes are TRBV18 and TRBJ2-2; TRBD2 is a possible D gene (7 bases). The CDR3 bases are TGTGCCAGTGGCCCGCCGGGGGGCGCGAACACCGGGGAGCTGTTTTTT. Translating it yields CASGPPGGANTGELFF.